The 24 T cell receptor beta chains below were found in one sample sequenced in a study of blood T cell repertoires in COVID-19. Assay used: immunoSEQ multiplex PCR; TCRdb lists only in-frame clones, some missing. Among approximately 200,000 clones, roughly 77% were seen once, and the ten largest hold 10% to 15%. The sample was peripheral blood. The receptors derive from an elderly woman with COVID-19, enrolled during active disease.

The chain links TRBV7-6 to TRBJ2-1; 9 nucleotides align to TRBD2. CDR1 SGHVS and CDR2 FNYEAQ come from the germline V gene. V lost 1 base, J lost 3 bases, and 10 bases stayed unmatched. The CDR3 runs to 18 residues. The DNA of the CDR3 is TGTGCCAGCAGCTTAGAGGGTAGCGGGGGAAACCTCTACAATGAGCAGTTCTTC. It translates to CASSLEGSGGNLYNEQFF.

The chain links TRBV5-4 to TRBJ1-2; the match to TRBD1 covers 7 bases. The CDR3 length is 15 residues. V lost 4 bases to trimming and J lost 1 base; unmatched junction nucleotides: 7. Germline CDR1 reads SGHNT; CDR2 reads YYREEE (reference sequence). In DNA form, the CDR3 reads TGTGCCAGCAGCCAAGACAGGGTTATTAACTATGGCTACACCTTC. Translation: CASSQDRVINYGYTF.

The chain employs TRBV28 and TRBJ2-1; 9 nucleotides align to TRBD2. This CDR3 region has 17 residues. CDR1 is MDHEN, CDR2 SYDVKM, per germline. V lost 5 bases to trimming and J lost 8 bases; unmatched junction nucleotides: 16. The CDR3 sequence: CASSPPVDAGGPYEQFF. The CDR3 region has the DNA TGTGCCAGCAGTCCCCCAGTAGATGCGGGAGGGCCCTATGAGCAGTTCTTC.

The rearrangement links TRBV7-2 to TRBJ1-1; TRBD1 agrees at 10 bases. The J segment lost 10 bases and the V segment lost 5 bases, leaving 10 bases of the junction unmatched. Germline V gives CDR1 SGHTA, CDR2 FQGNSA. This CDR3 region has 14 residues. The chain's CDR3 is CASSPAGTGVVAFF. Here the CDR3 DNA reads TGTGCCAGCAGCCCGGCCGGGACAGGGGTCGTAGCTTTCTTT.

The CDR3 protein is CASSTYGGFYNSPLHF. The CDR3 nucleotides are TGTGCCAGCAGTACATACGGCGGTTTCTATAATTCACCCCTCCACTTT. This chain uses TRBV28 with TRBJ1-6; D is ambiguous. The CDR3 is 16 residues long. Trimming pared 5 bases from V and 3 bases from J, leaving 14 bases between. Germline lookup yields CDR1 MDHEN and CDR2 SYDVKM.

This rearrangement joins TRBV9 to TRBJ2-2, with D possibly TRBD2 on 6 matching bases. V lost 4 bases and J lost 8, with 9 bases in between. Germline CDR1 reads SGDLS; CDR2 reads YYNGEE. The CDR3 contains 12 residues. The CDR3 spells CASSPRGGELFF. The CDR3 region has the DNA TGTGCCAGCAGCCCTCGGGGGGGGGAGCTGTTTTTT.

The genes are TRBV6-1 and TRBJ2-2; the D gene is possibly TRBD1 (7 bases). The ends were cut back, 4 bases at V and 3 bases at J, with 24 bases in the middle. Germline CDR1 and CDR2: MNHNS and SASEGT. There are 19 residues in the CDR3. CDR3 DNA: TGTGCCAGCAGTGCCAATGTGGCATCCAGGGGGGAGGACACCGGGGAGCTGTTTTTT. Residues: CASSANVASRGEDTGELFF.

V gene TRBV6-6 combines with J gene TRBJ2-7, with D tentatively TRBD2 (5 bases). Trimming took off 2 bases at V and 6 bases at J, with 14 bases between the two ends. The CDR3 is 14 residues long. Per germline, CDR1 MNHNY and CDR2 SVGAGI (reference sequence). The CDR3 bases are TGTGCCAGCAGTTACGACAATGCGGGCACCGAGCAGTACTTC. Translating it yields CASSYDNAGTEQYF.

The chain uses TRBV4-3 and TRBJ1-3; D is possibly TRBD1 (5 bases). V was clipped by 2 bases and J by 3 bases, with 14 bases between them. There are 16 residues in the CDR3. Germline V gives CDR1 LGHNA, CDR2 YSLEER. The CDR3 DNA follows: TGCGCCAGCAGCCAATCGTGGGGGGGAGGTGGAAACACCATATATTTT. Protein sequence: CASSQSWGGGGNTIYF.

The rearrangement uses TRBV11-2 and TRBJ2-2; perhaps TRBD1 as D (5 bases). Trimming stripped 5 bases from V and 6 bases from J, with 19 bases between. CDR1 is SGHAT, CDR2 FQNNGV, per germline. This CDR3 spans 16 amino acids. The CDR3 DNA sequence: TGTGCCAGCAGCCGATACCAGATCCCAGGGCCCGGGGAGCTGTTTTTT. Encoded protein: CASSRYQIPGPGELFF.

In this sample, this clone turned up once. The rearrangement links TRBV29-1 to TRBJ2-2; 9 nucleotides line up with TRBD2. Trimming at V came to 6 bases and at J to 2 bases, leaving 4 bases not matched to a gene. This CDR3 comprises 14 residues. Per the germline V gene, CDR1 is SQVTM and CDR2 is ANQGSEA. The DNA of the CDR3 is TGCAGCGTCCTAGCGGGGATTAACACCGGGGAGCTGTTTTTT. Translation: CSVLAGINTGELFF.

The chain recombines TRBV6-2 or TRBV6-3 with TRBJ2-1, with D unresolved. The CDR3 extends over 15 amino acids. Germline CDR1 and CDR2: MNHEY and SVGEGT. With 4 bases removed from V and 0 bases from J, the gap between germline ends came to 10 bases. CDR3 region: CASSLVASSYNEQFF. The CDR3 region has the DNA TGTGCCAGCAGTTTAGTGGCTAGCTCCTACAATGAGCAGTTCTTC.

The chain couples TRBV28 to TRBJ2-7, with TRBD1 as a possible D gene (5 bases). Germline V lookup: CDR1 MDHEN, CDR2 SYDVKM. Trimming left V 6 bases short and J 4 bases short, with 10 bases between. This CDR3 has 12 amino acids. The CDR3 reads CASRDRAYEQYF. CDR3 DNA: TGTGCCAGCAGAGACAGAGCTTACGAGCAGTACTTC.

This chain connects TRBV4-2 to TRBJ1-2; D remains ambiguous. Looked up from germline, CDR1 is LGHNA and CDR2 is YNFKEQ. V was trimmed by 2 bases and J by 4 bases, leaving 8 bases between them. CDR3 size: 13 residues. The chain's CDR3 is CASSQRHLYGYTF. The CDR3, as DNA: TGTGCCAGCAGCCAAAGACACCTCTATGGCTACACCTTC.

The chain is built from TRBV3-1 (or the pseudogene TRBV3-2) and TRBJ1-1, with TRBD1 identical over 7 bases. The V gene's germline CDR1 is LGHDT and CDR2 YNNKEL (reference sequence). CDR3 length equals 14 residues. The junction had 3 bases not matched to a gene; V was cut back by 1 base and J by 4 bases. The chain's CDR3 is CASSQVQGITEAFF. The CDR3 DNA reads TGTGCCAGCAGCCAAGTACAGGGGATCACTGAAGCTTTCTTT.

The gene calls are TRBV28 and TRBJ2-5; D is possibly TRBD2 (5 bases). Germline-derived CDR1 and CDR2 are MDHEN and SYDVKM. The CDR3 consists of 14 residues. The V end lost 3 bases, the J end lost 0 bases, and 8 bases lay between the germline ends. CDR3 sequence reads: CASSLLDYQETQYF. The CDR3 DNA reads TGTGCCAGCAGTTTGTTGGACTACCAAGAGACCCAGTACTTC.

The chain joins TRBV2 to TRBJ2-7; 11 nucleotides align to TRBD2. Germline assignment: CDR1 SNHLY and CDR2 FYNNEI. The ends lost 7 bases at V and 3 bases at J; junction bases unmatched: 8. The CDR3 runs to 15 residues. The CDR3 loop is CASKVGTSGSYEQYF. CDR3 coding DNA: TGTGCCAGCAAAGTCGGGACTAGCGGCAGCTACGAGCAGTACTTC.

V is TRBV3-1 (or the pseudogene TRBV3-2) and J is TRBJ1-2; 9 bases fit TRBD1. After removal of 4 bases from V and 6 bases from J, the junction contained 6 bases not matched to a gene. Germline CDR1 is LGHDT and CDR2 is YNNKEL (reference sequence). The CDR3 has 14 residues. The CDR3 loop reads CASSRQGDPHGYTF. The CDR3 DNA sequence: TGTGCCAGCAGCCGACAGGGGGATCCCCATGGCTACACCTTC.

The V and J genes are TRBV4-3 and TRBJ1-2; D is perhaps TRBD1 (5 bases). Per germline, CDR1 LGHNA and CDR2 YSLEER. V was shortened by 1 base and J by 4 bases, with 13 bases between the two germline ends. The CDR3 loop spans 15 amino acids. The CDR3 here is CASSQGNGQGYGYTF. Here the CDR3 DNA reads TGCGCCAGCAGCCAAGGGAACGGTCAGGGCTATGGCTACACCTTC.

The chain couples TRBV27 to TRBJ2-4; a possible D gene is TRBD1 (5 bases). This CDR3 has 14 amino acids. Germline CDR1 reads MNHEY; CDR2 reads SMNVEV (reference sequence). The V end was cut by 3 bases, the J end by 7 bases, with 13 bases between. CDR3 sequence reads: CASSLLQGTNIQYF. The CDR3 DNA reads as TGTGCCAGCAGTTTGCTGCAGGGTACGAACATTCAGTACTTC.

This sequence joins TRBV7-2 and TRBJ1-1; unclear D gene. In germline, CDR1 is SGHTA, CDR2 FQGNSA. The length of the CDR3 is 14 residues. V was trimmed by 1 base and J by 0 bases, leaving 6 bases between them. In DNA, the CDR3 is TGTGCCAGCAGCTTAGTCGGTATGAACACTGAAGCTTTCTTT. It is translated as CASSLVGMNTEAFF.

This chain uses TRBV28 with TRBJ1-2; D not resolved. The CDR3 totals 12 residues. V shed 4 bases and J shed 4 bases, with 7 bases lying between them. Germline CDR1 is MDHEN and CDR2 is SYDVKM. As DNA, the CDR3 is TGTGCCAGCAGTTATGCAGGCTATGGCTACACCTTC. Residues: CASSYAGYGYTF.

The chain joins TRBV7-8 to TRBJ2-1, with D uncertain. V shed 6 bases and J shed 5 bases, with 8 bases lying between them. Germline-derived CDR1 and CDR2 are SGHVS and FQNEAQ. There are 12 residues in the CDR3. The CDR3 region is CASSPTDNEQFF. CDR3 coding DNA: TGTGCCAGCAGTCCTACTGACAATGAGCAGTTCTTC.

The genes are TRBV5-5 and TRBJ1-3, with D possibly being TRBD1 (5 bases). Between the trimmed V and J ends, which lost 0 bases and 4 bases, there was a span of 8 bases. Germline lookup yields CDR1 SGHKS and CDR2 YYEKEE (reference sequence). CDR3 length: 14 residues. For the CDR3, the DNA is TGTGCCAGCAGCTTGGTTGGACACGGAAACACCATATATTTT. Its translation is CASSLVGHGNTIYF.